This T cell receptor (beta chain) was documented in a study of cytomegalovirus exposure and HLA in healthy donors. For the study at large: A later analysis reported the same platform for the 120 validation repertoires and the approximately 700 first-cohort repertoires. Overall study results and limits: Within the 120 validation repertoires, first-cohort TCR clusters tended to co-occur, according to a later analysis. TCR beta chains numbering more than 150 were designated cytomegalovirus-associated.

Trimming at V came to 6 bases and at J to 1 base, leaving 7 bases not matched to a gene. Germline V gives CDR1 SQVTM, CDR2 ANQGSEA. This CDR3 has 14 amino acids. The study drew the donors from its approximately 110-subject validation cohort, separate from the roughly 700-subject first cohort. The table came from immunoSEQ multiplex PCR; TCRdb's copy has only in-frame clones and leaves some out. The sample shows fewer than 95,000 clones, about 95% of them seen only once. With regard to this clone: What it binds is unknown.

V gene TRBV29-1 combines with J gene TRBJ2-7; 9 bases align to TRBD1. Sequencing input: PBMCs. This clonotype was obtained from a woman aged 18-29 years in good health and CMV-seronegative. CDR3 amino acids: CSVRQTGGSYEQYF. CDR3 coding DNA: TGCAGCGTGCGACAGACAGGGGGATCCTACGAGCAGTACTTC.